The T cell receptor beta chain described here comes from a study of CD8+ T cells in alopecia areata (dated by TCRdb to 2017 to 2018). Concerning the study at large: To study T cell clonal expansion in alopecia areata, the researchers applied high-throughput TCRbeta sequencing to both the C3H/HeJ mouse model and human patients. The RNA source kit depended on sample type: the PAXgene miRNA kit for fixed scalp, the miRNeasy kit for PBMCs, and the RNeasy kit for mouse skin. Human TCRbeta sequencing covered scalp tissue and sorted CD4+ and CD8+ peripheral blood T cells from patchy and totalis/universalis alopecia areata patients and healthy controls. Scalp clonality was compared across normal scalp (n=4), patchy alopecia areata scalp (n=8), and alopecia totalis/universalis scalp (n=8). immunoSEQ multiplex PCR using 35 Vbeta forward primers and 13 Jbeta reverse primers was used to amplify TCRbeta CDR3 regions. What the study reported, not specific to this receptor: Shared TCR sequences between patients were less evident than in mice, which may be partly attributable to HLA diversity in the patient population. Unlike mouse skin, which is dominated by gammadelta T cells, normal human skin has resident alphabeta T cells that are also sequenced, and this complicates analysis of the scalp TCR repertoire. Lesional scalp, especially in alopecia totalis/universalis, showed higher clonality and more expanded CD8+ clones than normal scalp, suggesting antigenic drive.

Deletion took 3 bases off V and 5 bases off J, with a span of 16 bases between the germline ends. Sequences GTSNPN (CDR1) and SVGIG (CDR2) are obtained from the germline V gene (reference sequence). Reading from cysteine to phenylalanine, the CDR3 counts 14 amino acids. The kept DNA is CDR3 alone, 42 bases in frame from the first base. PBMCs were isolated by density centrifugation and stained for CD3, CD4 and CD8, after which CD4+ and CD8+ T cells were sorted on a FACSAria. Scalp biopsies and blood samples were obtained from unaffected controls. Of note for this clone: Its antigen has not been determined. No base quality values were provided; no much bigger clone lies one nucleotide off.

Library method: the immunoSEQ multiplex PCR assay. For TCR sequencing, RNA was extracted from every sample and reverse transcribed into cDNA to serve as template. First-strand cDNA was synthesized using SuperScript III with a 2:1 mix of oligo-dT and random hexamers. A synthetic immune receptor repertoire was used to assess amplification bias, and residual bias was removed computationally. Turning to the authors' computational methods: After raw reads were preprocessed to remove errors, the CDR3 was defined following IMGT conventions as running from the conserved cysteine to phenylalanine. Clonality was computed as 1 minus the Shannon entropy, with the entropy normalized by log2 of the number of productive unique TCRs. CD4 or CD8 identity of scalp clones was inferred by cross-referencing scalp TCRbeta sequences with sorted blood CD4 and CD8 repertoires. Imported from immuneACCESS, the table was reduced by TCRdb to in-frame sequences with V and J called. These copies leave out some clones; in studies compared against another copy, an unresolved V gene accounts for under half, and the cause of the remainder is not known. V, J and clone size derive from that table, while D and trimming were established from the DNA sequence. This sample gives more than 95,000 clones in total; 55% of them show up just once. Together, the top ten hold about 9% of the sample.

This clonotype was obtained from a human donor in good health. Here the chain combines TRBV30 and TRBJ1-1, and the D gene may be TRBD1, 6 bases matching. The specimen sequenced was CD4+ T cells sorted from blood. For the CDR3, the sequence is CAWRWGPGATEAFF. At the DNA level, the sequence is TGTGCCTGGAGATGGGGGCCAGGAGCGACTGAAGCTTTCTTT.